This T cell receptor beta chain was found in a study of T cell changes during pregnancy in multiple sclerosis. CDR1 SGHRS and CDR2 YFSETQ come from the germline V gene. The trim removed 7 bases at V and 7 bases at J, leaving 19 bases unmatched. The CDR3 has 16 residues. Sequencing used immunoSEQ multiplex PCR; TCRdb keeps in-frame clones, though not all of them. The table includes around 25,000 clones, around nine tenths detected once. Source: CD8+ T cells from peripheral blood mononuclear cells, taken in the third trimester of pregnancy. This chain links TRBV5-1 with TRBJ1-2; 7 bases are shared with TRBD1. The receptor comes from a female donor in good health, enrolled as a control in a pregnancy study. The CDR3 sequence is CASLVTGKGPSPGYTF. The DNA of the CDR3 is TGCGCCAGCTTAGTGACAGGGAAAGGCCCATCTCCTGGCTACACCTTC.